What follows describes a single TCR beta chain. Its antigen remains unknown. The naive CD8 population came from CD45RO-negative cells selected for CCR7, without terminally differentiated effector memory CD45RA+ cells. Donors were healthy HIV-negative adults without recent acute infections or vaccinations. These data are taken from a study of shared clonotypes between healthy human individuals. Overall study: The study used three CD4 naive, three CD4 memory, two CD8 naive and one CD8 memory plate per donor.

Study results and caveats: Non-shared clonotypes had lower generation probabilities than those shared by all four donors.

Genomic DNA (from each subset) was split evenly across several immunoSEQ plates. Clones were read by immunoSEQ multiplex PCR, and TCRdb kept only the in-frame ones, dropping some. The profile shows some 1,900,000 clones, about 95% of them singletons. The CDR3 length is 13 residues. Germline V gene sequence: CDR1 SGHAT, CDR2 FQNNGV. V was cut by 2 bases and J by 5 bases, with 6 bases left in between. Sequences were obtained from naive CD8+ T cells sorted from blood. This chain joins TRBV11-2 and TRBJ1-4; D unclear. This receptor was obtained from a man between 18 and 29 years old in good health. The CDR3 DNA reads as TGTGCCAGCAGCTTAAGTGAGAATGAAAAACTGTTTTTT. Its protein product is CASSLSENEKLFF.